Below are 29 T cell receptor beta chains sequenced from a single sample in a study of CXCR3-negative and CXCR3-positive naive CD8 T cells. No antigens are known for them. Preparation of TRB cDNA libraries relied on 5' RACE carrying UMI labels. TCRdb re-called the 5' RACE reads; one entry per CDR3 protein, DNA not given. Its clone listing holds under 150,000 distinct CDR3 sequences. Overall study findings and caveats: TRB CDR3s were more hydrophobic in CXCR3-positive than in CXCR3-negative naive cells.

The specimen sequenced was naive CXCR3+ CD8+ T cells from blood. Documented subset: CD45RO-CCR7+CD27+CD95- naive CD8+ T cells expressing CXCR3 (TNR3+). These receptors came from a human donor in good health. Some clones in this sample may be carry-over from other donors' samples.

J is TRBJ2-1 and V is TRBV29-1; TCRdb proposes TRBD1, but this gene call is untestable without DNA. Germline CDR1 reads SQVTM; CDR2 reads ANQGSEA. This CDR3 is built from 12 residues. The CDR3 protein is CSVLTGGFEQFF.

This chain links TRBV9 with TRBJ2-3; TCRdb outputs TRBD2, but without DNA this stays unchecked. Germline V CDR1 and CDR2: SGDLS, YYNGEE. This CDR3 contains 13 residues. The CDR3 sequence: CASSDGLTDTQYF.

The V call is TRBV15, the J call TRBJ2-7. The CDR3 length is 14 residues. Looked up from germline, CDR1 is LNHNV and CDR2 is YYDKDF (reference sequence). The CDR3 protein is CATSRAAGPYEQYF.

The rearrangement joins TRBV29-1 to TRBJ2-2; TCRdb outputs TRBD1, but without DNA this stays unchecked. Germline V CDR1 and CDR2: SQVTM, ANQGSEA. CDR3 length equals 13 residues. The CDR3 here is CSVGQGNTGELFF.

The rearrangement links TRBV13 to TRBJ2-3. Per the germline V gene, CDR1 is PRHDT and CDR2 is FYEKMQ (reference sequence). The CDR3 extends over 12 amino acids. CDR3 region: CASSLRPDTQYF.

The CDR3 reads CASSPITYEQYF. The V call is TRBV5-4, the J call TRBJ2-7. CDR1 is SGHNT, CDR2 YYREEE, per germline (reference sequence). The CDR3 extends over 12 amino acids.

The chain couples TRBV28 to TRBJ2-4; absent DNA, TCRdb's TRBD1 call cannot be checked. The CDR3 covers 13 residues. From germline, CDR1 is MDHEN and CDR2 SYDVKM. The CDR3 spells CASSPPQGYIQYF.

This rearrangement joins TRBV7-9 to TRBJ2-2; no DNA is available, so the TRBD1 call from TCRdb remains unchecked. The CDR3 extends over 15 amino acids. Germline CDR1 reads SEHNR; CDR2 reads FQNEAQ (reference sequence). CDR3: CASIFRGPNTGELFF.

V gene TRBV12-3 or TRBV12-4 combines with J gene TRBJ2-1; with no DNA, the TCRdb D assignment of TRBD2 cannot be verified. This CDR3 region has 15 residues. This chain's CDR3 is CASSLAALSYNEQFF.

CDR3 loop: CASTTGTDAYEQYF. V and J are TRBV12-3 or TRBV12-4 and TRBJ2-7; TCRdb proposes TRBD1, but this gene call is untestable without DNA. The CDR3 contains 14 residues.

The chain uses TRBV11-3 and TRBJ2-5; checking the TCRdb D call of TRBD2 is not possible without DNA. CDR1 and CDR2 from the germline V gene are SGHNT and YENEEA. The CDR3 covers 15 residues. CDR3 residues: CASSFPAEGGETQYF.

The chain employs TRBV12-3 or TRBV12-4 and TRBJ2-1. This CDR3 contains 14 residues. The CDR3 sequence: CATLNRSSYNEQFF.

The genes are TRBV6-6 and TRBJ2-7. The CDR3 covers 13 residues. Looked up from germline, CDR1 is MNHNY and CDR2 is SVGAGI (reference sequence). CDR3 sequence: CASSYAWGAEQYF.

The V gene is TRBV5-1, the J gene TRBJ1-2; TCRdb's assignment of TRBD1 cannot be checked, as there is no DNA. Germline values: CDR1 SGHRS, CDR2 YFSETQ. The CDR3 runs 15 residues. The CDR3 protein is CASRLDPGTVYGYTF. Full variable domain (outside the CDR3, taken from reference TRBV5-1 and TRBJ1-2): KAGVTQTPRYLIKTRGQQVTLSCSPISGHRSVSWYQQTPGQGLQFLFEYFSETQRNKGNFPGRFSGRQFSNSRSEMNVSTLELGDSALYLCASRLDPGTVYGYTFGSGTRLTVV.

CDR3 amino acids: CASSVGQREQYF. The rearrangement links TRBV9 to TRBJ2-3; the TCRdb D gene call, TRBD2, has no DNA to confirm it. Germline lookup yields CDR1 SGDLS and CDR2 YYNGEE. This CDR3 spans 12 amino acids.

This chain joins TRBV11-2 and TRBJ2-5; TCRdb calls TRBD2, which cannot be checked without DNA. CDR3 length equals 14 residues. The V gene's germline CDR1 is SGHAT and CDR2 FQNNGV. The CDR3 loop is CASTLLDGQATQYF.

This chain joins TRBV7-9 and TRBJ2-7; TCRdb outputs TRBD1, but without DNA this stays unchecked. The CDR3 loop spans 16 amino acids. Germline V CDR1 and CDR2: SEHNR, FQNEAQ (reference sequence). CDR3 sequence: CASSYGQGSFSYEQYF.

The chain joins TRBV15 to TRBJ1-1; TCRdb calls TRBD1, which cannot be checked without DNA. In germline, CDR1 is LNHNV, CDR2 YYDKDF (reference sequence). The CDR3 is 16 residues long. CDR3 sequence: CATSSPDDTGNTEAFF. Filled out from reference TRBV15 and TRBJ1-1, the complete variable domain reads DAMVIQNPRYQVTQFGKPVTLSCSQTLNHNVMYWYQQKSSQAPKLLFHYYDKDFNNEADTPDNFQSRRPNTSFCFLDIRSPGLGDTAMYLCATSSPDDTGNTEAFFGQGTRLTVV.

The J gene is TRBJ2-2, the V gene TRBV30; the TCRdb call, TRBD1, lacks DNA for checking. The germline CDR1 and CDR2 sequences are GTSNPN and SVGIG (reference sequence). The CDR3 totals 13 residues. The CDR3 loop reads CAWSWGRSGELFF.

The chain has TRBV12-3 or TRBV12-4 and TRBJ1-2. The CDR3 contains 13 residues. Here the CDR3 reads CASSRGVYYGYTF.

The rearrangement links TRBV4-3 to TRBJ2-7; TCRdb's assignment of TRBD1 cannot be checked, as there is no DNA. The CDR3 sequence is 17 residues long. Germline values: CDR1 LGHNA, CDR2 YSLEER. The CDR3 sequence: CASSQDIILQGSYEQYF.

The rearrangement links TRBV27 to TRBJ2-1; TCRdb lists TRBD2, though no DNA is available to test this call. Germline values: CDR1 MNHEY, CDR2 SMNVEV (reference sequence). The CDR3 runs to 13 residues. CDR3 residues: CASKRSRLNEQFF.

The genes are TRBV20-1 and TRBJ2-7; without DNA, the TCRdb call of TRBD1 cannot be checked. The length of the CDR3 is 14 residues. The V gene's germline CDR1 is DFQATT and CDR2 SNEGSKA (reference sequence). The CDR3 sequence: CSAGQVGERETQYF.

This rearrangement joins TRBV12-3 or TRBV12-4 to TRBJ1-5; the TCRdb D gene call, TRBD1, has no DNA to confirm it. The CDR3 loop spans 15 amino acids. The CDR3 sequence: CASSQRQGSNQPQHF.

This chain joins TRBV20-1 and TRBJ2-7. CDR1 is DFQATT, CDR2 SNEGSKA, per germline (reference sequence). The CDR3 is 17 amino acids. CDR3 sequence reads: CSASSGPWKANIYEQYF.

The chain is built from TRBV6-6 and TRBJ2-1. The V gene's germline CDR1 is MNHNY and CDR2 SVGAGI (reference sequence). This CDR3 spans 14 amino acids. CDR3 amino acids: CASADSSSYNEQFF.

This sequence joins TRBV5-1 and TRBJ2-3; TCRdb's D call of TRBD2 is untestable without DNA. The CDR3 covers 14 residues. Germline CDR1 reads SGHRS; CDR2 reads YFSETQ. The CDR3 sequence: CASSLAGLAEAQYF. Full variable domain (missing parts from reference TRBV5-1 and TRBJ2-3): KAGVTQTPRYLIKTRGQQVTLSCSPISGHRSVSWYQQTPGQGLQFLFEYFSETQRNKGNFPGRFSGRQFSNSRSEMNVSTLELGDSALYLCASSLAGLAEAQYFGPGTRLTVL.

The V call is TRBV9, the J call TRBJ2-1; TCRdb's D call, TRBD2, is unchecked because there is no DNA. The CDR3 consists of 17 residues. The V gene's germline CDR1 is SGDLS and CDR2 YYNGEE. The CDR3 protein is CASSGTSGSSSYNEQFF.

The CDR3 sequence: CASSPHGAAEYGYTF. The rearrangement uses TRBV12-3 or TRBV12-4 and TRBJ1-2; TCRdb's D gene call, TRBD1, goes unchecked for lack of DNA. The CDR3 length is 15 residues.